Listed here are 14 T cell receptor beta chains from one sample, sequenced in a study of patients and donors after allogeneic stem cell transplantation. One entry per CDR3 protein results from TCRdb running MiXCR on the RT-PCR reads. The repertoire has approximately 220,000 distinct CDR3 sequences, more than 35% of them found once; the top ten carry approximately 10%. Sequenced input: blood, either unsorted or a sorted T cell fraction (not recorded which). The receptors here all came from a human donor who was either an allogeneic HSCT recipient or a stem cell or donor lymphocyte infusion donor (not recorded which). It is not recorded whose cells these are; they may come from a transplant donor.

This clonotype was counted between two and nine times. This chain joins TRBV7-2 and TRBJ1-3, with a weak D call TRBD1 (5 bases). This CDR3 has 16 amino acids. The germline CDR1 and CDR2 sequences are SGHTA and FQGNSA. V lost 5 bases, J lost 0 bases, and 14 bases lay in between. CDR3 in DNA: TGTGCCAGCAGCACGATGGGACCGCGCTCTGGAAACACCATATATTTT. Amino acid sequence: CASSTMGPRSGNTIYF.

The chain couples TRBV3-1 to TRBJ2-7, with 8 bases matching TRBD2. This CDR3 has 13 residues. Trimming removed 5 bases from V and 6 bases from J; junction bases left unmatched: 6. Germline CDR1 and CDR2: LGHDT and YNNKEL (reference sequence). CDR3 in amino acids: CASSGGLASEQYF. The CDR3, as DNA: TGTGCCAGCAGCGGTGGACTAGCATCCGAGCAGTACTTC.

The chain employs TRBV3-1 and TRBJ2-5; D gene unclear. Per germline, CDR1 LGHDT and CDR2 YNNKEL (reference sequence). V shed 0 bases and J shed 10 bases, with 12 bases lying between them. The CDR3 extends over 13 amino acids. CDR3 bases: TGTGCCAGCAGCCAAGATGGGCTTGGGGACCAGTACTTC. It specifies CASSQDGLGDQYF.

This clonotype has just a few counts. The V call is TRBV12-3 or TRBV12-4, the J call TRBJ1-1, with D perhaps matching TRBD1 (5 bases). V lost 2 bases and J 4 bases, leaving 8 bases between the germline ends. CDR3 size: 13 residues. CDR3 region: CASSLLRGTEAFF. CDR3 coding DNA: TGTGCCAGCAGTTTATTAAGGGGCACTGAAGCTTTCTTT.

The chain carries TRBV5-6 and TRBJ2-3; 7 bases match TRBD2. Trimming at V came to 4 bases and at J to 1 base, leaving 9 bases not matched to a gene. The CDR3 contains 16 residues. CDR1 and CDR2 from the germline V gene are SGHDT and YYEEEE. This CDR3 reads CASSREGLAGTDTQYF. The CDR3 DNA is TGTGCCAGCAGCCGGGAAGGGCTAGCGGGCACAGATACGCAGTATTTT.

This clonotype was detected only a few times. The V call is TRBV19, the J call TRBJ1-6, with D unresolved. V lost 6 bases and J lost 14, with 14 bases in between. The CDR3 contains 12 residues. Germline V CDR1 and CDR2: LNHDA, SQIVND (reference sequence). Written as DNA, the CDR3 is TGTGCCAGTAGGTTCACGTTGGAGGCCCTCCACTTT. Amino acids: CASRFTLEALHF.

A few counts support this clonotype. This rearrangement joins TRBV4-1 to TRBJ1-5, with a weak D call TRBD1 (6 bases). Trimming left V 1 base short and J 5 bases short, with 18 bases between. Germline V gene sequence: CDR1 MGHRA, CDR2 YSYEKL. This CDR3 spans 17 amino acids. CDR3 loop: CASSQVPVPGAHQPQHF. The DNA of the CDR3 is TGCGCCAGCAGCCAAGTCCCCGTACCGGGGGCACATCAGCCCCAGCATTTT.

This chain uses TRBV7-2 with TRBJ2-3; TRBD1 matches 9 bases. Trimming cost V 5 bases and J 6 bases; bases outside gene matches: 6. The germline V gene has CDR1 SGHTA and CDR2 FQGNSA. This CDR3 spans 14 amino acids. Written as DNA, the CDR3 is TGTGCCAGCAGCCCGGACAGGGGAAGGGATACGCAGTATTTT. Residues: CASSPDRGRDTQYF.

This rearrangement joins TRBV5-1 to TRBJ1-1; tentatively, D is TRBD1 (5 bases). The CDR3 sequence is 13 residues long. V dropped 2 bases and J dropped 8 bases, with 13 bases sitting between them. From germline, CDR1 is SGHRS and CDR2 YFSETQ. The CDR3 loop reads CASSFSGTTEAFF. In DNA form, the CDR3 reads TGCGCCAGCAGCTTCAGTGGGACCACAGAAGCTTTCTTT. The entire variable domain, with the rest obtained from reference TRBV5-1 and TRBJ1-1, is as follows: KAGVTQTPRYLIKTRGQQVTLSCSPISGHRSVSWYQQTPGQGLQFLFEYFSETQRNKGNFPGRFSGRQFSNSRSEMNVSTLELGDSALYLCASSFSGTTEAFFGQGTRLTVV.

This clonotype was picked up a small number of times. V is TRBV12-3 or TRBV12-4 and J is TRBJ1-2, with 7 nucleotides matching TRBD1. V lost 5 bases, J lost 1 base, and 4 bases stayed unmatched. The CDR3 spans 14 residues. The CDR3 here is CASSRTGVNYGYTF. CDR3 DNA: TGTGCCAGCAGTCGTACAGGGGTTAACTATGGCTACACCTTC.

The V gene is TRBV7-2, the J gene TRBJ1-1; 8 bases agree with TRBD1. Per germline, CDR1 SGHTA and CDR2 FQGNSA. The CDR3 has 15 amino acids. After removal of 5 bases from V and 2 bases from J, the junction contained 7 bases not matched to a gene. The CDR3 DNA follows: TGTGCCAGCAGCCATCCGCCAGGGGGCAACACTGAAGCTTTCTTT. Translated, it gives CASSHPPGGNTEAFF.

This clonotype is classed as medium-sized. The chain carries TRBV7-2 and TRBJ1-3; TRBD1 matches 9 bases. V shed 5 bases and J 3 bases; nucleotides not matched to a gene: 11. This CDR3 has 17 residues. Per the germline V gene, CDR1 is SGHTA and CDR2 is FQGNSA. The CDR3 here is CASSDTMGQGFGNTIYF. The CDR3 nucleotides are TGTGCCAGCAGCGATACTATGGGACAGGGATTTGGAAACACCATATATTTT.

This clonotype showed up just a few times. This rearrangement joins TRBV2 to TRBJ1-1; D call uncertain. CDR1 is SNHLY and CDR2 is FYNNEI in the germline V gene. The CDR3 consists of 12 residues. V lost 4 bases, J lost 8 bases, and 11 bases lay in between. CDR3 region: CASSAGLLEAFF. The DNA of the CDR3 is TGTGCCAGCAGTGCAGGTTTACTCGAAGCTTTCTTT.

The chain has TRBV20-1 and TRBJ1-1; the D gene is possibly TRBD1 (5 bases). The CDR3 is 14 residues long. The germline V and J ends were trimmed by 4 bases and 0 bases, with 12 bases remaining between them. CDR1 is DFQATT and CDR2 is SNEGSKA in the germline V gene (reference sequence). This CDR3 reads CSANLGHMNTEAFF. The DNA of the CDR3 is TGCAGTGCTAACCTGGGGCACATGAACACTGAAGCTTTCTTT.